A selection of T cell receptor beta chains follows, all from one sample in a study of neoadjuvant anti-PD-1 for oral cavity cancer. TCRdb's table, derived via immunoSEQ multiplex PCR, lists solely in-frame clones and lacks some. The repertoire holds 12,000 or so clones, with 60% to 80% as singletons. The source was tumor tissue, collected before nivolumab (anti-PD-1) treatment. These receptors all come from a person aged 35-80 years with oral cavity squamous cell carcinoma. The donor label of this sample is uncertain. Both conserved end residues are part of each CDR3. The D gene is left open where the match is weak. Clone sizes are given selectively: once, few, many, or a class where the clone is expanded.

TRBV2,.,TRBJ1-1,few,CASQQDGLRPAAFF,TGTGCCAGTCAACAGGACGGCTTGCGCCCGGCGGCTTTCTTT
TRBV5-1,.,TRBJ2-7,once,CASATGNEQYF,TGCGCCAGCGCCACGGGAAACGAGCAGTACTTC
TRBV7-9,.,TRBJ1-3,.,CASSSRLAGYGNTIYF,TGTGCCAGCAGCTCTCGTTTAGCAGGGTACGGAAACACCATATATTTT
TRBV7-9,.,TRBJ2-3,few,CASSLAPGGGDTQYF,TGTGCCAGCAGCTTAGCTCCTGGGGGCGGAGATACGCAGTATTTT
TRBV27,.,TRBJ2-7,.,CASSPKGPDQVQYF,TGTGCCAGCAGTCCCAAGGGACCCGATCAGGTGCAGTACTTC
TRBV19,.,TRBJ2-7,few,CASRNPGTSGDEQYF,TGTGCCAGTAGGAATCCGGGGACCTCGGGGGACGAGCAGTACTTC
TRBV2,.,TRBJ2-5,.,CASSAQLQETQYF,TGTGCCAGCAGTGCACAACTGCAAGAGACCCAGTACTTC
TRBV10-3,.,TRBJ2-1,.,CAIGGTSSHNEQFF,TGTGCCATCGGGGGCACTAGCAGCCACAATGAGCAGTTCTTC
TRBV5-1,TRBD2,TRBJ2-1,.,CASSSQPTSGGGDEQFF,TGCGCCAGCAGCTCCCAACCAACTAGCGGGGGGGGAGATGAGCAGTTCTTC
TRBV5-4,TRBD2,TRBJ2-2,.,CASSQLSGRNTGELFF,TGTGCCAGCAGCCAGCTTAGCGGGAGAAATACCGGGGAGCTGTTTTTT
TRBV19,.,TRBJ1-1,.,CASTYEGNTEAFF,TGTGCCAGTACTTACGAGGGGAACACTGAAGCTTTCTTT
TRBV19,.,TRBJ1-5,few,CASSPSQHRDSNQPQHF,TGTGCCAGTAGCCCTTCGCAACACAGGGATAGCAATCAGCCCCAGCATTTT
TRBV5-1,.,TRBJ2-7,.,CASSSDLTSSYEQYF,TGCGCCAGCAGCTCCGACCTGACTAGCTCCTACGAGCAGTACTTC
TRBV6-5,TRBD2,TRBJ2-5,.,CASSDSGGQETQYF,TGTGCCAGCAGTGATAGCGGGGGCCAAGAGACCCAGTACTTC
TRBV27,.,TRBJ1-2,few,CASSLLGANYGYTF,TGTGCCAGCAGTTTACTGGGTGCTAACTATGGCTACACCTTC
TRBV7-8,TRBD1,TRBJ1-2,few,CASSLVDRQGPYGYTF,TGTGCCAGCAGCTTAGTAGATAGACAGGGCCCCTATGGCTACACCTTC
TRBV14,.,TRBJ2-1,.,CASSPTFGGEQFF,TGTGCCAGCAGCCCAACCTTTGGGGGGGAGCAGTTCTTC
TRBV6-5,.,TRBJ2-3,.,CASTPPTDTQYF,TGTGCCAGCACCCCACCGACAGATACGCAGTATTTT
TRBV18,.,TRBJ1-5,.,CASSPQGYSNQPQHF,TGTGCCAGCTCACCACAGGGGTATAGCAATCAGCCCCAGCATTTT
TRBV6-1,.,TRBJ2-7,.,CASSEPRGASYEQYF,TGTGCCAGCAGTGAGCCCAGAGGGGCCTCCTACGAGCAGTACTTC
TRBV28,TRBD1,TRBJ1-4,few,CASSQFRTGYEKLFF,TGTGCCAGCAGCCAATTCCGGACAGGGTATGAAAAACTGTTTTTT
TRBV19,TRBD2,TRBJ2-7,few,CASNDRGLASEQYF,TGTGCCAGTAATGACAGAGGACTAGCGAGCGAGCAGTACTTC
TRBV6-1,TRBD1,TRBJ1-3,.,CASSDAGTGVGNTIYF,TGTGCCAGCAGTGACGCCGGGACAGGGGTAGGAAACACCATATATTTT
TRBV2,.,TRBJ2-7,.,CAHTTRSNFEQYF,TGTGCCCATACTACCCGCTCGAACTTCGAGCAGTACTTC
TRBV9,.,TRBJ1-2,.,CASSVQQGYYGYTF,TGTGCCAGCAGCGTTCAACAGGGATACTATGGCTACACCTTC
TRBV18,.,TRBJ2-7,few,CASSPPVGASEQYF,TGTGCCAGCTCACCACCGGTAGGGGCCAGCGAGCAGTACTTC
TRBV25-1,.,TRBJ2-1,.,CASTRGGHSSYNEQFF,TGTGCCAGCACCCGAGGGGGGCACAGCTCCTACAATGAGCAGTTCTTC
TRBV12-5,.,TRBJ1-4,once,CASGPSEGGGKLFF,TGTGCTAGTGGTCCGTCAGAGGGTGGAGGAAAACTGTTTTTT
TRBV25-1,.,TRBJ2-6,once,CASSEFGGGANVLTF,TGTGCCAGCAGTGAATTTGGCGGAGGGGCCAACGTCCTGACTTTC
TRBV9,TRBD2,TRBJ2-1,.,CASSVDSGDYNEQFF,TGTGCCAGCAGCGTAGACAGCGGGGATTACAATGAGCAGTTCTTC
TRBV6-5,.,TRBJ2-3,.,CASRETNRRTDTQYF,TGTGCCAGCAGGGAGACCAACAGGCGCACAGATACGCAGTATTTT
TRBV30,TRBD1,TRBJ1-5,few,CAWGDSFNQPQHF,TGTGCCTGGGGGGACAGCTTCAATCAGCCCCAGCATTTT
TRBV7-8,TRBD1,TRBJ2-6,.,CASSLVQGASGANVLTF,TGTGCCAGCAGCTTAGTACAGGGGGCGTCTGGGGCCAACGTCCTGACTTTC
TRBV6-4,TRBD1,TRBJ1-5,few,CASSPRGDSNQPQHF,TGTGCCAGCAGCCCCAGGGGGGACAGCAATCAGCCCCAGCATTTT
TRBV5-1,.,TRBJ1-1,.,CASRGANTLNTEAFF,TGCGCCAGCAGGGGGGCCAATACATTGAACACTGAAGCTTTCTTT
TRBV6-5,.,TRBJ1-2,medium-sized,CASSLEGHPGYTF,TGTGCCAGCAGTTTGGAGGGACACCCCGGCTACACCTTC
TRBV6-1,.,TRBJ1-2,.,CASRLTRYGYTF,TGTGCCAGCCGACTGACCCGCTATGGCTACACCTTC
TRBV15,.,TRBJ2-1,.,CATSRNLAGNEQFF,TGTGCCACCAGCAGAAATCTAGCAGGGAATGAGCAGTTCTTC
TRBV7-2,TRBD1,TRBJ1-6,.,CASSTDRGLVYNSPLHF,TGTGCCAGCAGCACAGACAGGGGGCTCGTGTATAATTCACCCCTCCACTTT
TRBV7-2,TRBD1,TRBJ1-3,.,CASSSRQGSGNTIYF,TGTGCCAGCAGCTCACGACAGGGCTCTGGAAACACCATATATTTT